This is a list of T cell receptor beta chains from one sample in a study of OX40 agonist ivuxolimab in advanced cancers. Method: immunoSEQ multiplex PCR; TCRdb's copy keeps in-frame clones and lacks some. The sample carries 45,000 to 55,000 clones, roughly 79% recorded once. The sample was CD4+ or CD8+ T cells sorted from blood, taken in a trial of the OX40 agonist ivuxolimab. The receptor set was obtained from an adult with an advanced solid tumor such as melanoma, head and neck, liver or kidney cancer. The CDR3 runs from the conserved cysteine through the conserved F or W. The order of the fields is CDR3 protein, CDR3 DNA, clone size, J gene, CDR3 length, V gene, D gene. The D gene is left open where the match is weak. Size is stated for part of the rows, as once, few or many counts, or as a class when the clone is expanded.

CASSGNEELFF | TGTGCCAGCAGCGGGAATGAGGAGTTGTTTTTT | - | TRBJ1-4 | 11 | TRBV2 | -
CASSPRGGQGWTGELFF | TGTGCCAGCAGCCCTAGGGGCGGGCAGGGTTGGACCGGGGAGCTGTTTTTT | once | TRBJ2-2 | 17 | TRBV7-9 | -
CASSHRTGLNTEAFF | TGCGCCAGCAGCCATCGGACAGGGTTGAACACTGAAGCTTTCTTT | - | TRBJ1-1 | 15 | TRBV5-1 | TRBD1
CASSLYRGPGQPQHF | TGTGCCAGCAGTTTATACAGGGGGCCGGGTCAGCCCCAGCATTTT | - | TRBJ1-5 | 15 | TRBV27 | TRBD1
CASSLVGDYTF | TGTGCCAGCAGCTTGGTAGGGGACTACACCTTC | medium-sized | TRBJ1-2 | 11 | TRBV5-4 | -
CASSRTSGRYQETQYF | TGTGCCAGCAGTCGGACTAGCGGGAGGTACCAAGAGACCCAGTACTTC | - | TRBJ2-5 | 16 | TRBV28 | TRBD2
CASSRGQGNTEAFF | TGCGCCAGCAGCCGTGGACAGGGGAACACTGAAGCTTTCTTT | once | TRBJ1-1 | 14 | TRBV4-1 | TRBD1
CASSYSQQEKLFF | TGTGCCAGCAGTTACTCCCAGCAAGAAAAACTGTTTTTT | - | TRBJ1-4 | 13 | TRBV6-9 | -
CASIGTGWRYGYTF | TGTGCCAGCATTGGGACAGGGTGGCGATATGGCTACACCTTC | - | TRBJ1-2 | 14 | TRBV28 | TRBD1
CASSIDASEQFF | TGTGCCAGTAGTATAGATGCCTCGGAGCAGTTCTTC | - | TRBJ2-1 | 12 | TRBV19 | -